This TCR beta chain was captured by sequencing in a study of T cells in women clearing cervical HPV infection. Whole-study context: With HLA typing for only a few women, HLA confounding remains possible.

A remark on this clone: Its specificity is not known. The read halts 3 residues ahead of the CDR3 end, with the missing end drawn from the germline J gene.

Overall study results and limits: Richness plus V gene abundances separated cases from controls with AUC about 0.87.

Sequencing was performed with immunoSEQ multiplex PCR; in TCRdb, only in-frame clones are kept and a portion is missing. The sample's table shows some 37,000 clones. CDR1 is KGHSH, CDR2 LQKENI, per germline. The germline V and J ends were trimmed by 3 bases and 8 bases, with 11 bases remaining between them. There are 13 residues in the CDR3. The sample was blood buffy coat. The origin of this receptor is a woman aged 18-69 years with a cervical HPV16 infection that either progressed to CIN3+ or cleared (not recorded which). This chain uses TRBV18 with TRBJ2-1; perhaps TRBD1 as D (5 bases). The part of the CDR3 DNA that was read is TGTGCCAGCTCACCGGGGCAGGGCGATGAG. Translating it yields CASSPGQGDE. The whole CDR3 protein reads CASSPGQGDEQFF.